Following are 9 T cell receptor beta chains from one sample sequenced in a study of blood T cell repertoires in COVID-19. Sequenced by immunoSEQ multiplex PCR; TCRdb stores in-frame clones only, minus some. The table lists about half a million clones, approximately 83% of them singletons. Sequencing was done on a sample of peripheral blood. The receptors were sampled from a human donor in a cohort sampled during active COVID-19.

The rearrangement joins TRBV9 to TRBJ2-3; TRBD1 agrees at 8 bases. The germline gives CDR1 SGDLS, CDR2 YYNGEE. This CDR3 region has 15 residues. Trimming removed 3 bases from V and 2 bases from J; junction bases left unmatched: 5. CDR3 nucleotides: TGTGCCAGCAGCGCCCGACAGGGGAACACAGATACGCAGTATTTT. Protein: CASSARQGNTDTQYF.

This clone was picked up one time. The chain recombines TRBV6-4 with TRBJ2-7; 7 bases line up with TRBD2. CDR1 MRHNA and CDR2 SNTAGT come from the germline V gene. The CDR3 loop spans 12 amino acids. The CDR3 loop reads CARASGTYEQYF. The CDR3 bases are TGTGCGAGGGCTAGCGGTACCTACGAGCAGTACTTC.

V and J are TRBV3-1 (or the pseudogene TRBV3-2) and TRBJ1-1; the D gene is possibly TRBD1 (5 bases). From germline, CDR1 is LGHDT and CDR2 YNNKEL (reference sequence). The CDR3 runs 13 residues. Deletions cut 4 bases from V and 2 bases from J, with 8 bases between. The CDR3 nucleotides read TGTGCCAGCAGCCTAACAGGAAACACTGAAGCTTTCTTT. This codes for CASSLTGNTEAFF.

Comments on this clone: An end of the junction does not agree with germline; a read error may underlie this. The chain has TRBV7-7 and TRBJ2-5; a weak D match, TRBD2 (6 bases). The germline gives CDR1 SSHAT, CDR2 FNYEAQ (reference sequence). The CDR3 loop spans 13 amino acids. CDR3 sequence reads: CASSLAAGRTQYF. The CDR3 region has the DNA TGTGCTAGCAGCTTAGCGGCAGGGCGGACCCAGTACTTC.

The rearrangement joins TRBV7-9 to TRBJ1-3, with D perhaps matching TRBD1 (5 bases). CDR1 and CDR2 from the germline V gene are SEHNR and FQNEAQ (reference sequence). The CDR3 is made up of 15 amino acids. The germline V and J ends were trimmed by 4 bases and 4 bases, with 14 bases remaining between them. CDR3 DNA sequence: TGTGCCAGCAGCTGGGAAGGGGCGAGGGGAAACACCATATATTTT. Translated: CASSWEGARGNTIYF.

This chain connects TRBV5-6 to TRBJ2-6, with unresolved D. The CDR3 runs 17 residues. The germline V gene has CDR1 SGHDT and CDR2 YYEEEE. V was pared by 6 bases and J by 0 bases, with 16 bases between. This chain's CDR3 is CASTRYELFSGANVLTF. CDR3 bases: TGTGCCAGCACCCGTTACGAGCTCTTCTCTGGGGCCAACGTCCTGACTTTC.

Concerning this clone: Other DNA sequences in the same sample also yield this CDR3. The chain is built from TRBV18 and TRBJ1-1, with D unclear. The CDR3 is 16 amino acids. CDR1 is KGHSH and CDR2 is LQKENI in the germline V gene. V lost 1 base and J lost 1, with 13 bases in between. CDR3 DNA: TGTGCCAGCTCACCACAAGTTCGTCTCAGGAACACTGAAGCTTTCTTT. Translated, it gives CASSPQVRLRNTEAFF.

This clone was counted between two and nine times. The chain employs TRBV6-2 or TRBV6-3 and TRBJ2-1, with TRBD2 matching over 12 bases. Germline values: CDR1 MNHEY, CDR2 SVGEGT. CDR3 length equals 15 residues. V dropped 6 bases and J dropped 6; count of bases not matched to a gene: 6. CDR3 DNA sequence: TGTGCCAGCAGCCGCCAGGGACTAGCGGGCAATGAGCAGTTCTTC. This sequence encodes CASSRQGLAGNEQFF.

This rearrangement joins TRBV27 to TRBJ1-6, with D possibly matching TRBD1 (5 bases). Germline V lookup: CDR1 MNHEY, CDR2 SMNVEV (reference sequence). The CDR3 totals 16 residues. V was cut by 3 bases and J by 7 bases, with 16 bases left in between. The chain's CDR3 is CASSFSPGGSNSPLHF. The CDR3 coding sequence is TGTGCCAGCAGTTTTTCCCCGGGGGGGAGCAATTCACCCCTCCACTTT.